Detailed here is one T cell receptor beta chain. Its antigen is still unknown. This entry is derived from a study of cytomegalovirus exposure and HLA in healthy donors. Study-level findings and limits: The later analysis indicated that the majority of CMV-associated TCR beta chains appeared HLA-restricted.

The PCR contained 60 Vbeta and 13 Jbeta primers. The repertoire was sequenced with immunoSEQ multiplex PCR; TCRdb's copy has only in-frame clones and lacks some. Seen here are tens of thousands of clones, approximately 65% observed once, and the top ten hold about 2.1%. The specimen sequenced was PBMCs. The sequence was obtained from a man aged 25 to 45 in good health and CMV-seronegative.

The CDR3 bases are TGTGCCAGCAGTATAACAATGGGCCAAGACGAGCAGTACTTC. This gives the protein CASSITMGQDEQYF. The rearrangement uses TRBV27 and TRBJ2-5; D is ambiguous. Judging by the DNA end, TRBJ2-7 fits better; the J call may be wrong. There are 14 residues in the CDR3. Per germline, CDR1 MNHEY and CDR2 SMNVEV (reference sequence).